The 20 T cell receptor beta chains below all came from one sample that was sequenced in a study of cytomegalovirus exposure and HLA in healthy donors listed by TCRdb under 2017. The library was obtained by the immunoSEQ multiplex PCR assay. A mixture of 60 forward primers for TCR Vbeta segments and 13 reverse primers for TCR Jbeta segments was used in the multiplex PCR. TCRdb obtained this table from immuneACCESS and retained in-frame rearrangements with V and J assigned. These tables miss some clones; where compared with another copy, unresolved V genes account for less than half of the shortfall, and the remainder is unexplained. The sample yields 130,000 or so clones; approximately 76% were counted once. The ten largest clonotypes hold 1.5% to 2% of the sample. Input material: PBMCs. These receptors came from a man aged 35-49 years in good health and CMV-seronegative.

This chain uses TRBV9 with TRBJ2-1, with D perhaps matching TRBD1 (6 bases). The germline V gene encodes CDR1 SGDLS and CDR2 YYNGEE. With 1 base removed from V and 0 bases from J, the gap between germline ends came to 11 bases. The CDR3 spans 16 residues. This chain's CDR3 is CASSVQGIGSYNEQFF. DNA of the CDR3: TGTGCCAGCAGCGTACAGGGGATTGGCTCCTACAATGAGCAGTTCTTC.

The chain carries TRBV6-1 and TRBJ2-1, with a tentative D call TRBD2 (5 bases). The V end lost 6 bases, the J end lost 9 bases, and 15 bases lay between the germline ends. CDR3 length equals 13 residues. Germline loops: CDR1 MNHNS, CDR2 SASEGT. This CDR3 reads CASSLGMDFEQFF. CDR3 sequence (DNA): TGTGCCAGCAGCCTAGGGATGGACTTTGAGCAGTTCTTC.

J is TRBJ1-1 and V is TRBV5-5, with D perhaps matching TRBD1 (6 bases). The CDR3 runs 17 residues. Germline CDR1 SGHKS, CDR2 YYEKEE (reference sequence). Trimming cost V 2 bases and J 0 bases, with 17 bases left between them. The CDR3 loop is CASSLAGTRAMNTEAFF. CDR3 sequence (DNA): TGTGCCAGCAGCTTAGCCGGGACACGCGCTATGAACACTGAAGCTTTCTTT.

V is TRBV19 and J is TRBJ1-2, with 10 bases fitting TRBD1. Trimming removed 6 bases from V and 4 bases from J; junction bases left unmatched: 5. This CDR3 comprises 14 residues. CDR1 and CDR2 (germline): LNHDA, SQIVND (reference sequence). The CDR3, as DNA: TGTGCCAGTAGATTGGGACAGGGGAGCTATGGCTACACCTTC. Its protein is CASRLGQGSYGYTF. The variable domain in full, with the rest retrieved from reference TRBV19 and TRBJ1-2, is DGGITQSPKYLFRKEGQNVTLSCEQNLNHDAMYWYRQDPGQGLRLIYYSQIVNDFQKGDIAEGYSVSREKKESFPLTVTSAQKNPTAFYLCASRLGQGSYGYTFGSGTRLTVV.

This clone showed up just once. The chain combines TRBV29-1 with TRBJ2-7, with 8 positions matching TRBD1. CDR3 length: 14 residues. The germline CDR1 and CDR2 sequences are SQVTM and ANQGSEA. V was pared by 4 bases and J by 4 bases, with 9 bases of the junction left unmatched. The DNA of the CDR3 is TGCAGCGTTGGATCAGGGGGCTTGGGTTACGAGCAGTACTTC. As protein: CSVGSGGLGYEQYF.

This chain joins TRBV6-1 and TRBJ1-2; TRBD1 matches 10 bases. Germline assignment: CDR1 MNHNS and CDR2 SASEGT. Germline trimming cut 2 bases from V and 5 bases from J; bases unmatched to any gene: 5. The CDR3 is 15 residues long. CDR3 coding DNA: TGTGCCAGCAGTGAAATCGGGGACAGGGGATATGGCTACACCTTC. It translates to CASSEIGDRGYGYTF.

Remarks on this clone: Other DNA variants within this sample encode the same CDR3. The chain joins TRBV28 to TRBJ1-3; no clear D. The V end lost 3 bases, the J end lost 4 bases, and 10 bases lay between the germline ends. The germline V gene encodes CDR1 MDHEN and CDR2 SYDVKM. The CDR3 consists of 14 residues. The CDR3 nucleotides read TGTGCCAGCAGTTTTCGGGGTTCGGGAAACACCATATATTTT. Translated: CASSFRGSGNTIYF.

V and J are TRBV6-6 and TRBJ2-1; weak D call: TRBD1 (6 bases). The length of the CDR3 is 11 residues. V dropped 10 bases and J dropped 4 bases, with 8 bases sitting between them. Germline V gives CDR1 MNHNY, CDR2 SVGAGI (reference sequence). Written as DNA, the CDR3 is TGTGCCACGCAGGGGTACAATGAGCAGTTCTTC. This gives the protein CATQGYNEQFF.

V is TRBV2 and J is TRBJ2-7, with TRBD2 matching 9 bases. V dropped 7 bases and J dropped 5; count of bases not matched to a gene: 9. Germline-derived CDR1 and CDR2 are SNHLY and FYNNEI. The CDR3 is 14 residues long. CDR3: CASKPGLAGDEQYF. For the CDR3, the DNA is TGTGCCAGCAAGCCGGGACTAGCAGGAGACGAGCAGTACTTC.

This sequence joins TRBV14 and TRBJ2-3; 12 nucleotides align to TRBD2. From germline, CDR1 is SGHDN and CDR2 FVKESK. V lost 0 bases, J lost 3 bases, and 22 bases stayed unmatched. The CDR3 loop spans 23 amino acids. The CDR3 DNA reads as TGTGCCAGCAGCCAAGATCCCCGAGTGGCTAGCGGGAGGGAACGAAGTAGAACAGATACGCAGTATTTT. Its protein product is CASSQDPRVASGRERSRTDTQYF. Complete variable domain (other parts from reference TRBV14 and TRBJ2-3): EAGVTQFPSHSVIEKGQTVTLRCDPISGHDNLYWYRRVMGKEIKFLLHFVKESKQDESGMPNNRFLAERTGGTYSTLKVQPAELEDSGVYFCASSQDPRVASGRERSRTDTQYFGPGTRLTVL.

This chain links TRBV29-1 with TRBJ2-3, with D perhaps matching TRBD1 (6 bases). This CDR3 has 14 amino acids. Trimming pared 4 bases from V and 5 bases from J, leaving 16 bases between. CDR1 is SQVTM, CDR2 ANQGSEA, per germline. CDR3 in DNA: TGCAGCGTTGCCCCGGCCACAGGGATAGATACGCAGTATTTT. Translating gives CSVAPATGIDTQYF.

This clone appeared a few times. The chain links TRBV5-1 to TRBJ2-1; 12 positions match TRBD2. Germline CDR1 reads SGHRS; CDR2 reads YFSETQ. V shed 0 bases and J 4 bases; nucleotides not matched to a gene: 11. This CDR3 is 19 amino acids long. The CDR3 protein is CASSLGLAGGPRGYNEQFF. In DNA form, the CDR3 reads TGCGCCAGCAGCTTGGGGCTAGCGGGGGGGCCTCGGGGGTACAATGAGCAGTTCTTC.

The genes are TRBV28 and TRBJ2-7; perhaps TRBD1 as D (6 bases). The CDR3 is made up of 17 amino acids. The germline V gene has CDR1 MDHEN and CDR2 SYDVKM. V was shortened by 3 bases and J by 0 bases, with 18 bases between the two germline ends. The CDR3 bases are TGTGCCAGCAGTTTTACGTGGACAGCCCCGAGCTCCTACGAGCAGTACTTC. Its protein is CASSFTWTAPSSYEQYF.

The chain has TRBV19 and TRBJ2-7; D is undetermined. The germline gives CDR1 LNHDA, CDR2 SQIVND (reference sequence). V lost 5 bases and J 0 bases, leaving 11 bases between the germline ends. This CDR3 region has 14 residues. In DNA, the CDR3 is TGTGCCAGTAGTGCACGGGTACGCTCCTACGAGCAGTACTTC. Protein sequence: CASSARVRSYEQYF.

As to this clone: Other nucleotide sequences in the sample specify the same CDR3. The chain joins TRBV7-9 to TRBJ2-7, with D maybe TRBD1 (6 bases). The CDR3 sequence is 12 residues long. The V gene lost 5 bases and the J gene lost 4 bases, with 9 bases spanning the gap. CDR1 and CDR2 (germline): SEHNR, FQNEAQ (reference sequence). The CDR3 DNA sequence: TGTGCCAGCAGCGCACAGGGTTACGAGCAGTACTTC. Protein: CASSAQGYEQYF.

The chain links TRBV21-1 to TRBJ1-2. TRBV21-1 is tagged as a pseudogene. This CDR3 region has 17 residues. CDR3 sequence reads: CASSKLVAGTKTYGYTF. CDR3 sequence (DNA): TGTGCCAGCAGCAAATTAGTCGCGGGCACTAAAACCTATGGCTACACCTTC.

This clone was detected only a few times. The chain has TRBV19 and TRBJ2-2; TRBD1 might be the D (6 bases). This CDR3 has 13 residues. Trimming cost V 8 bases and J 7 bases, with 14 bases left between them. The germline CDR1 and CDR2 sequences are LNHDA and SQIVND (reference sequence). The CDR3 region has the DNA TGTGCCAGTTCACAGGGACCGGGCGGGGAGCTGTTTTTT. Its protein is CASSQGPGGELFF. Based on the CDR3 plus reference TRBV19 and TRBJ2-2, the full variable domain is DGGITQSPKYLFRKEGQNVTLSCEQNLNHDAMYWYRQDPGQGLRLIYYSQIVNDFQKGDIAEGYSVSREKKESFPLTVTSAQKNPTAFYLCASSQGPGGELFFGEGSRLTVL.

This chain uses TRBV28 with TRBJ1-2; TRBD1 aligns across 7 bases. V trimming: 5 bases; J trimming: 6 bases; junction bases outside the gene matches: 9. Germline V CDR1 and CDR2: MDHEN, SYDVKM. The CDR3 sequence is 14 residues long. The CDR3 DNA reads TGTGCCAGCAGTGCGACAGGGCAGGTCGATGGCTACACCTTC. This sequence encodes CASSATGQVDGYTF.

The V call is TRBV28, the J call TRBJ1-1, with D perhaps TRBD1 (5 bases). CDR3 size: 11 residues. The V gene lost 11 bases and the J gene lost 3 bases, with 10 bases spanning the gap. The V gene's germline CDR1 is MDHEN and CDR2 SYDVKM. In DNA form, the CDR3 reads TGTGCCGGGGCGGGGGACACTGAAGCTTTCTTT. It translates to CAGAGDTEAFF.

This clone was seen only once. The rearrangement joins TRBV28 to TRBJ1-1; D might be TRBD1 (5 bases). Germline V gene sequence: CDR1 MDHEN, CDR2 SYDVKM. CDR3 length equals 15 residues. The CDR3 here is CAATETQWGATEAFF. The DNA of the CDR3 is TGTGCTGCAACCGAAACCCAGTGGGGCGCCACTGAAGCTTTCTTT.